One and the same sample provided the 8 T cell receptor beta chains below, sequenced in a study of immune evolution from preneoplasia to lung adenocarcinoma. Some clones are missing from TCRdb's copy, which holds only in-frame ones; the method was immunoSEQ multiplex PCR. The top ten clones hold about 12% of a sample with a few thousand clones, 70% to 80% of them seen once. Specimen: FFPE lung adenocarcinoma in situ tissue. The receptor set was obtained from a person aged 60-80 years with lung adenocarcinoma.

For this clone: The junction does not match germline at one end; this may be a read error. The sample has other DNA sequences that encode this CDR3 too. The V call is TRBV27, the J call TRBJ1-4; D unresolved. This CDR3 has 14 residues. CDR1 and CDR2 from the germline V gene are MNHEY and SMNVEV (reference sequence). CDR3 amino acids: CASSLTSAGEKLFF. Here the CDR3 DNA reads TGTGCCAGTAGTTTGACATCGGCGGGGGAAAAACTGTTTTTT.

This chain joins TRBV11-2 and TRBJ2-3; TRBD2 matches 9 bases. The V segment lost 4 bases and the J segment 1 base; nucleotides outside the gene matches: 6. Germline V gene lookup returns CDR1 SGHAT and CDR2 FQNNGV. The CDR3 extends over 16 amino acids. The CDR3 is CASSSGERGGTDTQYF. The DNA for the CDR3 is TGTGCCAGCAGCTCCGGGGAGCGGGGGGGCACAGATACGCAGTATTTT.

The rearrangement uses TRBV28 and TRBJ2-5; 7 nucleotides line up with TRBD1. The CDR3 extends over 17 amino acids. Trimming cost V 6 bases and J 3 bases; bases outside gene matches: 16. Looked up from germline, CDR1 is MDHEN and CDR2 is SYDVKM. CDR3 residues: CASSFFRNRGGEETQYF. The CDR3 region has the DNA TGTGCCAGCAGCTTCTTCCGGAACAGGGGTGGGGAAGAGACCCAGTACTTC.

This clone was counted only a few times. The CDR3: CASSPGTGVLYGYTF. In DNA form, the CDR3 reads TGTGCCAGCAGCCCAGGGACAGGGGTCCTTTATGGCTACACCTTC. The chain uses TRBV7-9 and TRBJ1-2, with 10 bases matching TRBD1. Germline V gene data show CDR1 as SEHNR and CDR2 as FQNEAQ (reference sequence). This CDR3 comprises 15 residues. The ends lost 5 bases at V and 5 bases at J; junction bases unmatched: 8.

This clone has a single count. Since the CDR3 does not end with the conserved phenylalanine or tryptophan, this likely comes from a read error. The chain links TRBV11-2 to TRBJ1-2; a weak D match, TRBD1 (5 bases). The CDR3 totals 13 residues. CDR1 SGHAT and CDR2 FQNNGV come from the germline V gene. Trimming stripped 3 bases from V and 3 bases from J, with 8 bases between. The CDR3 here is CASSFSRDYGYTL. The CDR3 nucleotides read TGTGCCAGCAGCTTCTCCAGGGACTATGGCTACACCTTA.

This clone was picked up one time. The V and J genes are TRBV10-3 and TRBJ2-1; 14 bases agree with TRBD2. The CDR3 is 14 amino acids. V shed 4 bases and J 8 bases; nucleotides not matched to a gene: 1. The germline gives CDR1 ENHRY, CDR2 SYGVKD. The DNA for the CDR3 is TGTGCCATCAGTGGGGGACTAGCGGGGGATGAGCAGTTCTTC. This translates into CAISGGLAGDEQFF.

The V call is TRBV7-2, the J call TRBJ2-2; D may be TRBD1 (6 bases). Trimming stripped 5 bases from V and 1 base from J, with 8 bases between. The CDR3 covers 14 residues. Germline CDR1 is SGHTA and CDR2 is FQGNSA. The CDR3 region has the DNA TGTGCCAGCAGCGCACAGGGGAACACCGGGGAGCTGTTTTTT. This encodes CASSAQGNTGELFF.

The chain is built from TRBV4-1 and TRBJ1-2; D gene unclear. V was pared by 0 bases and J by 1 base, with 9 bases between. In germline, CDR1 is MGHRA, CDR2 YSYEKL. The length of the CDR3 is 15 residues. Here the CDR3 reads CASSQDPAFNYGYTF. The CDR3 coding sequence is TGCGCCAGCAGCCAAGATCCGGCCTTTAACTATGGCTACACCTTC.